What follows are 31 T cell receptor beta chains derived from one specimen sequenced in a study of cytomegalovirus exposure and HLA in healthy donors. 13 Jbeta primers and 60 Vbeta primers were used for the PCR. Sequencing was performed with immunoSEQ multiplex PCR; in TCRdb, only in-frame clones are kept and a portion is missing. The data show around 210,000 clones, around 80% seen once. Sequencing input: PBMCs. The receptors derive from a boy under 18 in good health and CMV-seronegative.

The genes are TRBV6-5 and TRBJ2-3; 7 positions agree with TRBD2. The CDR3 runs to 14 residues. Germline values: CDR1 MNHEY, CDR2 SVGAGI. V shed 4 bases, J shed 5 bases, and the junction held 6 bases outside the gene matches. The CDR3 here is CASSSPGLLDTQYF. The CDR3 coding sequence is TGTGCCAGCAGTTCTCCGGGACTACTAGATACGCAGTATTTT.

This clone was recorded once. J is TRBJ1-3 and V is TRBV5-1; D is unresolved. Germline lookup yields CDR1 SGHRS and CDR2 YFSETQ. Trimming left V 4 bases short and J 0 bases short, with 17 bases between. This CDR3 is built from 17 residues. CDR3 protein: CASSERTLGGSGNTIYF. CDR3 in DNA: TGCGCCAGCAGCGAGAGGACTCTAGGAGGCTCTGGAAACACCATATATTTT.

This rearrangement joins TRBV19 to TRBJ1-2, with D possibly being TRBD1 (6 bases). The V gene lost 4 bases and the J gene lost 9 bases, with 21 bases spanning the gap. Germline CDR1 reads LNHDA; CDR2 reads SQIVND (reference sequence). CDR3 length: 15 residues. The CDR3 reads CASSKLGQPPCRYTF. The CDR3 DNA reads TGTGCCAGTAGTAAGCTCGGACAGCCTCCCTGTCGCTACACCTTC. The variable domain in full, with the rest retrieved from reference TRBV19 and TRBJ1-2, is DGGITQSPKYLFRKEGQNVTLSCEQNLNHDAMYWYRQDPGQGLRLIYYSQIVNDFQKGDIAEGYSVSREKKESFPLTVTSAQKNPTAFYLCASSKLGQPPCRYTFGSGTRLTVV.

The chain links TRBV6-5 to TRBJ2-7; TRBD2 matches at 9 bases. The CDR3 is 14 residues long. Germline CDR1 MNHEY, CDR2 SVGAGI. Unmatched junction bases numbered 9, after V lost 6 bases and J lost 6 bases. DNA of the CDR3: TGTGCCAGCAGACCCCCGGGACTAGCTAGCGAGCAGTACTTC. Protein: CASRPPGLASEQYF.

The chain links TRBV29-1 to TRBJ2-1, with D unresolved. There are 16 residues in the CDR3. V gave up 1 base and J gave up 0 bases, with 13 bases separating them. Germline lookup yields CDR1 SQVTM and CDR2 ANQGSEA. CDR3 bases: TGCAGCGTTGAAGTAGGAAGCGCCAGCTCCTACAATGAGCAGTTCTTC. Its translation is CSVEVGSASSYNEQFF.

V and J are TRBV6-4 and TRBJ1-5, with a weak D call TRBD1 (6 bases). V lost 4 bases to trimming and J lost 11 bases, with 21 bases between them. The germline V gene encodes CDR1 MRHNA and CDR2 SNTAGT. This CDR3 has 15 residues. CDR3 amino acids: CASSVVRPLRGTQHF. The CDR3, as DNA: TGTGCCAGCAGTGTTGTCAGGCCTTTAAGGGGGACCCAGCATTTT.

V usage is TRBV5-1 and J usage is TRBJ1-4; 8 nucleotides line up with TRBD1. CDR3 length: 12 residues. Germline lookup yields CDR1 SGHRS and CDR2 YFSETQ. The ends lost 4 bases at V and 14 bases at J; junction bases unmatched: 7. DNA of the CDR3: TGCGCCAGCAGCCCCACAGGGGGAAATCTGTTTTTT. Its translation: CASSPTGGNLFF.

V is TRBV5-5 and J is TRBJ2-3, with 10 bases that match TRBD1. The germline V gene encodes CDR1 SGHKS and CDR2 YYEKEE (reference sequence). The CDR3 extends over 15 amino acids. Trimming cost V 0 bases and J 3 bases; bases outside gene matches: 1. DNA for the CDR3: TGTGCCAGCAGCTTGGGGGGACAGGGGACAGATACGCAGTATTTT. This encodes CASSLGGQGTDTQYF.

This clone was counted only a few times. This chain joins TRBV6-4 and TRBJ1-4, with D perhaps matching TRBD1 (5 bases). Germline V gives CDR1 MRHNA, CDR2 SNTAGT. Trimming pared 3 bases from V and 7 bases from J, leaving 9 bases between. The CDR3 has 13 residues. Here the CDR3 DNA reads TGTGCCAGCAGTGATGGACAAACTGAAAAACTGTTTTTT. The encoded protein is CASSDGQTEKLFF.

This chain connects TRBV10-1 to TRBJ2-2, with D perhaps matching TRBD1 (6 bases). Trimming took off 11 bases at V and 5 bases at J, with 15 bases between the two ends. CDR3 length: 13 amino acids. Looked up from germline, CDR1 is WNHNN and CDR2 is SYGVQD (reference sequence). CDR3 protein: CAVRGPGTGELFF. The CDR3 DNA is TGCGCCGTCAGGGGTCCAGGTACCGGGGAGCTGTTTTTT.

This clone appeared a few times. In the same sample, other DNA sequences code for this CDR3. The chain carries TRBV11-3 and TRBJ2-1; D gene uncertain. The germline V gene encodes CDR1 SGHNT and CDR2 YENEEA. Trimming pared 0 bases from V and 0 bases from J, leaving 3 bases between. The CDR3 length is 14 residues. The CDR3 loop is CASSLDSSYNEQFF. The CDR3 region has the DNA TGTGCCAGCAGCTTAGATAGCTCCTACAATGAGCAGTTCTTC.

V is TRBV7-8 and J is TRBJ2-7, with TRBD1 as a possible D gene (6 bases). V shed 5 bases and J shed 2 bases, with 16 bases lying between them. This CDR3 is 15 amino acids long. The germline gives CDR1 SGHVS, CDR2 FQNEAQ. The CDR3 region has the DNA TGTGCCAGCAGCCGCACCGGGACACCGACCTACGAGCAGTACTTC. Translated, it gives CASSRTGTPTYEQYF.

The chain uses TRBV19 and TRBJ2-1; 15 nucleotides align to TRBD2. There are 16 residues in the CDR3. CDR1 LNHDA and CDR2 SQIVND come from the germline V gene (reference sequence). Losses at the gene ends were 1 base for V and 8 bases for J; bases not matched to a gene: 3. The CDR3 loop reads CASSIVRTSGRDEQFF. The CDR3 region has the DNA TGTGCCAGTAGTATAGTCCGGACTAGCGGGAGGGATGAGCAGTTCTTC. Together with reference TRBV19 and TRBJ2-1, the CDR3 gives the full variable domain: DGGITQSPKYLFRKEGQNVTLSCEQNLNHDAMYWYRQDPGQGLRLIYYSQIVNDFQKGDIAEGYSVSREKKESFPLTVTSAQKNPTAFYLCASSIVRTSGRDEQFFGPGTRLTVL.

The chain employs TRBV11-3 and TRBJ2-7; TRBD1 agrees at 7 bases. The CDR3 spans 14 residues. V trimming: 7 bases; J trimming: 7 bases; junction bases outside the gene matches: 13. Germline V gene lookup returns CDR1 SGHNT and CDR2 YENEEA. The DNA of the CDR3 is TGTGCCAGCATCAGAGGGGGCACTACGCGGGAGCAGTACTTC. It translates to CASIRGGTTREQYF.

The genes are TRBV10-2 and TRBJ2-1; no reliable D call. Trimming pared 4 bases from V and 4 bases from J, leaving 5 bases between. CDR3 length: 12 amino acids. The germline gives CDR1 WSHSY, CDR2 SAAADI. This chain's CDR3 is CASSVPYNEQFF. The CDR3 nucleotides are TGCGCCAGCAGTGTCCCGTACAATGAGCAGTTCTTC.

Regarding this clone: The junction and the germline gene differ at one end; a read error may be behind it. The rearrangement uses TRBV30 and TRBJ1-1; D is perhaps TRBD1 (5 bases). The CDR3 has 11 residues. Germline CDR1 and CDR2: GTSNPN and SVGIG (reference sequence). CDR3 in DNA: TGTGCCTGGAGGGGGGGGAGATTTGAGATCTTT. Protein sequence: CAWRGGRFEIF. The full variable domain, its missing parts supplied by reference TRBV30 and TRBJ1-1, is SQTIHQWPATLVQPVGSPLSLECTVEGTSNPNLYWYRQAAGRGLQLLFYSVGIGQISSEVPQNLSASRPQDRQFILSSKKLLLSDSGFYLCAWRGGRFEIFGQGTRLTVV.

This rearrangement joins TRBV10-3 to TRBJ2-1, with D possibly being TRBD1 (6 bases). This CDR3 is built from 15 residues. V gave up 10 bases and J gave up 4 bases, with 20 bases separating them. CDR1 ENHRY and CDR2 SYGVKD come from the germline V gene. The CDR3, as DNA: TGTGCCACTTCCTACAACTACAGGGATTACAATGAGCAGTTCTTC. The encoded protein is CATSYNYRDYNEQFF.

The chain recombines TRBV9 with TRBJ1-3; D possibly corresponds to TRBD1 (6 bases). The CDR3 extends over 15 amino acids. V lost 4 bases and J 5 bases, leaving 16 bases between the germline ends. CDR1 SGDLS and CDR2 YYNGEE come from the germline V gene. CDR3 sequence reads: CASSLSGTTRNTIYF. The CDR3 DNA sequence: TGTGCCAGCAGCTTATCCGGGACAACCCGAAACACCATATATTTT. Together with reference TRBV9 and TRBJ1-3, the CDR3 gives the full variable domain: DSGVTQTPKHLITATGQRVTLRCSPRSGDLSVYWYQQSLDQGLQFLIQYYNGEERAKGNILERFSAQQFPDLHSELNLSSLELGDSALYFCASSLSGTTRNTIYFGEGSWLTVV.

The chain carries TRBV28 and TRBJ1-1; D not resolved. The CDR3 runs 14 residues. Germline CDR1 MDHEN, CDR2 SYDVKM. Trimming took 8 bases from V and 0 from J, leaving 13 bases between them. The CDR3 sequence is CASRSTGMNTEAFF. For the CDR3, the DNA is TGTGCCAGCCGCTCGACCGGGATGAACACTGAAGCTTTCTTT. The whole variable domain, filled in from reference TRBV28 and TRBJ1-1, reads DVKVTQSSRYLVKRTGEKVFLECVQDMDHENMFWYRQDPGLGLRLIYFSYDVKMKEKGDIPEGYSVSREKKERFSLILESASTNQTSMYLCASRSTGMNTEAFFGQGTRLTVV.

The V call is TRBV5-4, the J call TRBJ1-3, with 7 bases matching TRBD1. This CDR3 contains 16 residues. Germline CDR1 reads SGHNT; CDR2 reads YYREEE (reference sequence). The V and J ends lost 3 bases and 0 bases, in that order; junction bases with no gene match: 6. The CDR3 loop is CASSSPGQLSGNTIYF. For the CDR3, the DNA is TGTGCCAGCAGCTCCCCGGGACAGCTCTCTGGAAACACCATATATTTT.

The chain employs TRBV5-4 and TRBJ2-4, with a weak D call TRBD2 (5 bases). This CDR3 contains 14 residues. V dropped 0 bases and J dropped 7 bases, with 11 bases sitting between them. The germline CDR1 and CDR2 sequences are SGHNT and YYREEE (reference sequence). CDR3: CASSLDPGWNIQYF. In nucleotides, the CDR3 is TGTGCCAGCAGCTTGGATCCGGGGTGGAACATTCAGTACTTC.

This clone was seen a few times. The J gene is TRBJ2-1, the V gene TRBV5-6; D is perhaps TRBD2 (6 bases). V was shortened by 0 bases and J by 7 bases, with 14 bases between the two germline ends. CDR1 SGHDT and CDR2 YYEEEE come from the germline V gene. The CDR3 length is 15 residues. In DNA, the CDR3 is TGTGCCAGCAGCTTGGTGGGGACTCAAGGTAATGAGCAGTTCTTC. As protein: CASSLVGTQGNEQFF.

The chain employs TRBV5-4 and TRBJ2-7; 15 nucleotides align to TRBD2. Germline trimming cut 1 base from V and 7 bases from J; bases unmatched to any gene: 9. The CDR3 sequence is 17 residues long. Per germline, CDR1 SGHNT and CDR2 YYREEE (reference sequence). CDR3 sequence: CASSLPGLAGGPREQYF. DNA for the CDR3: TGTGCCAGCAGCTTGCCGGGACTAGCGGGAGGCCCTCGGGAGCAGTACTTC.

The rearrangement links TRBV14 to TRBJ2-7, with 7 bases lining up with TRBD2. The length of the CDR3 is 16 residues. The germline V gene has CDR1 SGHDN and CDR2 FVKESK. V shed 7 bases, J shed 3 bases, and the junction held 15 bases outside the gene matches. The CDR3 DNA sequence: TGTGCCAGCATCGGGAAAGGACTAGATTCTTTCTACGAGCAGTACTTC. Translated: CASIGKGLDSFYEQYF.

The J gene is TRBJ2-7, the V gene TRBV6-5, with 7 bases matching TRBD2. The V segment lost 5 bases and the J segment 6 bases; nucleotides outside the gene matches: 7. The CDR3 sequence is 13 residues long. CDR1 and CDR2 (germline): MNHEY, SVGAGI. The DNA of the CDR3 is TGTGCCAGCAGTCCACTGAGCGGGGTCGAGCAGTACTTC. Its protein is CASSPLSGVEQYF.

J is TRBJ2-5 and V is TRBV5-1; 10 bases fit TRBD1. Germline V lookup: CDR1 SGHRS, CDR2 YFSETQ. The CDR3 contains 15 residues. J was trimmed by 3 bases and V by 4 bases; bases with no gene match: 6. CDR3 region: CASSLGTGVKETQYF. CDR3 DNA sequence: TGCGCCAGCAGCCTCGGGACAGGGGTGAAAGAGACCCAGTACTTC.

CDR3 sequence (DNA): TGTGCCAGCAGCCGAGTAGCGGACGATTCCCACAATGAGCAGTTCTTC. This sequence encodes CASSRVADDSHNEQFF. This chain connects TRBV5-6 to TRBJ2-1, with a possible D match to TRBD2 (6 bases). The V end was cut by 4 bases, the J end by 5 bases, with 19 bases between. Per germline, CDR1 SGHDT and CDR2 YYEEEE. This CDR3 is built from 16 residues.

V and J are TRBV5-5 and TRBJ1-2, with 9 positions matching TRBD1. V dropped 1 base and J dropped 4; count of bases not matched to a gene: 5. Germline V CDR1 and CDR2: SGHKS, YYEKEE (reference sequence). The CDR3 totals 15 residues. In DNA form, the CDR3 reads TGTGCCAGCAGCTTGCGGGGACAGGGCGGCTATGGCTACACCTTC. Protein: CASSLRGQGGYGYTF. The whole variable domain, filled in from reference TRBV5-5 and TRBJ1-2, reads DAGVTQSPTHLIKTRGQQVTLRCSPISGHKSVSWYQQVLGQGPQFIFQYYEKEERGRGNFPDRFSARQFPNYSSELNVNALLLGDSALYLCASSLRGQGGYGYTFGSGTRLTVV.

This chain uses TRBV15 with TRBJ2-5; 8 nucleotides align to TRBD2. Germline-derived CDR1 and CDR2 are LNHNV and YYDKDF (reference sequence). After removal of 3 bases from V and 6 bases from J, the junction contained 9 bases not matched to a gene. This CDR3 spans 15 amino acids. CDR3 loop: CATSSPGGTRKTQYF. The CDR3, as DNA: TGTGCCACCAGCAGTCCGGGAGGGACGAGGAAGACCCAGTACTTC. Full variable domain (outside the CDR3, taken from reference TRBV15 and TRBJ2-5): DAMVIQNPRYQVTQFGKPVTLSCSQTLNHNVMYWYQQKSSQAPKLLFHYYDKDFNNEADTPDNFQSRRPNTSFCFLDIRSPGLGDTAMYLCATSSPGGTRKTQYFGPGTRLLVL.

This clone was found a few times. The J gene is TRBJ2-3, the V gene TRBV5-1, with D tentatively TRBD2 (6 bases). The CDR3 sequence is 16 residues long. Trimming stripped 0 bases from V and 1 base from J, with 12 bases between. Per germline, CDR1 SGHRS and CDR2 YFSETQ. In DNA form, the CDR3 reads TGCGCCAGCAGCTTGGGCGGGGCCCCCGGCACAGATACGCAGTATTTT. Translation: CASSLGGAPGTDTQYF.

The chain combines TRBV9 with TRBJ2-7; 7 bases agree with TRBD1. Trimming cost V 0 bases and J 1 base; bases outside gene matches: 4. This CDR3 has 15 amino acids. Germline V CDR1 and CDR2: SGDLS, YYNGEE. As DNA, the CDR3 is TGTGCCAGCAGCGTAGACAGGGGTTGGTCCTACGAGCAGTACTTC. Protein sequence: CASSVDRGWSYEQYF.